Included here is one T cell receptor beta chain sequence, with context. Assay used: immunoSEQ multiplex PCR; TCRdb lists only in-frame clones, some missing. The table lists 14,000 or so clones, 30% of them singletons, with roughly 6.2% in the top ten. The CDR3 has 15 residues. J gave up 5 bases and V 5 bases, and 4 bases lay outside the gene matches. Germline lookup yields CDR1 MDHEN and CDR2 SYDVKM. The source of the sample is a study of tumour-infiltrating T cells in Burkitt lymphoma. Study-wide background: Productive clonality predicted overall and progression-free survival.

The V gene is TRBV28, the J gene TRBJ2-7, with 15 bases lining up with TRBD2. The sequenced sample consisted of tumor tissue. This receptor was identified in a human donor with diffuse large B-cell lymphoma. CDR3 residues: CASSLGTSGRHEQYF. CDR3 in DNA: TGTGCCAGCAGTCTAGGGACTAGCGGGAGGCACGAGCAGTACTTC.